The 3 T cell receptor beta chains below were found in one sample sequenced in a study of T cells in Graves' hyperthyroidism and ophthalmopathy. Authors of the study amplified TCR beta CDR3 regions from RNA transcripts. Initially, a first-round RT-PCR of the TCR CDR3 employed the HTBI primer set. TCRdb processed the multiplex PCR reads anew with MiXCR; each CDR3 protein has one entry. The profile shows some 350,000 distinct CDR3 sequences, about 18% of them singletons. Sequences were obtained from blood. All receptors come from a woman between 18 and 29 years old with Graves' hyperthyroidism.

This clonotype was seen repeatedly, ten times or more. The chain couples TRBV19 to TRBJ2-2, with 7 bases fitting TRBD2. The CDR3 runs 16 residues. With 10 bases clipped from V and 3 bases from J, the junction kept 14 bases outside the gene matches. Germline lookup yields CDR1 LNHDA and CDR2 SQIVND (reference sequence). For the CDR3, the DNA is TGTGCCACTACAACCGGGACTATGAGTTACACCGGGGAGCTGTTTTTT. Its protein is CATTTGTMSYTGELFF.

In its sample, this clonotype was seen many times. The rearrangement links TRBV20-1 to TRBJ2-7; tentatively, D is TRBD1 (5 bases). Deletions cut 8 bases from V and 4 bases from J, with 18 bases between. There are 13 residues in the CDR3. The V gene's germline CDR1 is DFQATT and CDR2 SNEGSKA (reference sequence). The CDR3 region has the DNA TGCAGTACCTCGGCAGGGATTAGGTACGAGCAGTACTTC. This gives the protein CSTSAGIRYEQYF.

A few counts support this clonotype. The chain is built from TRBV20-1 and TRBJ1-1; D ambiguous. Germline V CDR1 and CDR2: DFQATT, SNEGSKA (reference sequence). V dropped 1 base and J dropped 4 bases, with 16 bases sitting between them. This CDR3 spans 15 amino acids. The CDR3 is CSARGPYQTPTEAFF. Written as DNA, the CDR3 is TGCAGTGCTAGAGGCCCCTACCAGACCCCCACTGAAGCTTTCTTT.